The next 30 T cell receptor beta chains were all read from a single sample in a study of a mutant IDH1 vaccine in newly diagnosed glioma. No cognate antigen is known for these TCRs. Time point in this sample: week 5, during vaccination. What each vaccine dose contained was 300 ug of mutant IDH1 20-mer peptide, accompanied by topical imiquimod. Assay used: immunoSEQ multiplex PCR; TCRdb lists only in-frame clones, some missing. This table holds 50,000 or so clones, roughly 80% found once. The input for sequencing was PBMCs, taken from a glioma patient whose treatment included an IDH1 peptide vaccine. The source of these receptors is a woman between 45 and 65 years old with glioma.

The chain employs TRBV7-9 and TRBJ1-6; 7 bases match TRBD1. V lost 5 bases, J lost 1 base, and 5 bases stayed unmatched. There are 16 residues in the CDR3. Germline V gene sequence: CDR1 SEHNR, CDR2 FQNEAQ (reference sequence). Here the CDR3 DNA reads TGTGCCAGCAGCCGAACACAGGGGTCCTATAATTCACCCCTCCACTTT. Translation: CASSRTQGSYNSPLHF.

The chain employs TRBV5-6 and TRBJ2-4, with 10 bases fitting TRBD1. Germline-derived CDR1 and CDR2 are SGHDT and YYEEEE. V shed 4 bases, J shed 15 bases, and the junction held 7 bases outside the gene matches. The CDR3 is 12 amino acids. As DNA, the CDR3 is TGTGCCAGCAGCGCCGGGACAGGGGAACGGTACTTC. Residues: CASSAGTGERYF.

The chain couples TRBV4-3 to TRBJ2-5; 7 bases align to TRBD2. CDR3 length: 16 residues. Per germline, CDR1 LGHNA and CDR2 YSLEER. J lost 2 bases, V lost 0 bases, and 6 bases had no gene match. DNA of the CDR3: TGCGCCAGCAGCCAAGATTGGGGGGGTTCGCAAGAGACCCAGTACTTC. As protein: CASSQDWGGSQETQYF.

The chain uses TRBV18 and TRBJ1-1, with 7 nucleotides matching TRBD1. CDR3 length equals 14 residues. Germline lookup yields CDR1 KGHSH and CDR2 LQKENI. The ends lost 3 bases at V and 1 base at J; junction bases unmatched: 2. The CDR3 nucleotides are TGTGCCAGCTCACCGACAGGGTGGAACACTGAAGCTTTCTTT. Translating gives CASSPTGWNTEAFF.

This clone has more than one count but fewer than ten. The V call is TRBV14, the J call TRBJ2-7; no clear D gene. The CDR3 totals 14 residues. The germline V gene encodes CDR1 SGHDN and CDR2 FVKESK. V lost 4 bases, J lost 0 bases, and 10 bases lay in between. This chain's CDR3 is CASSPSFNSYEQYF. CDR3 DNA: TGTGCCAGCAGCCCCTCATTTAACTCCTACGAGCAGTACTTC.

The chain links TRBV6-6 to TRBJ1-5; possible D gene TRBD1, 6 bases. V lost 6 bases and J lost 0, with 15 bases in between. The CDR3 extends over 16 amino acids. The germline CDR1 and CDR2 sequences are MNHNY and SVGAGI (reference sequence). CDR3 bases: TGTGCCAGCAGGAAAGGACAGCAATATAGCAATCAGCCCCAGCATTTT. It specifies CASRKGQQYSNQPQHF.

This sequence joins TRBV6-5 and TRBJ1-1; tentative D call: TRBD1 (5 bases). The V and J ends lost 2 bases and 3 bases respectively, with 13 bases between them. Germline values: CDR1 MNHEY, CDR2 SVGAGI. CDR3 length equals 15 residues. The CDR3 DNA sequence: TGTGCCAGCAGTTACAAGGGGTGGAAGGACACTGAAGCTTTCTTT. Encoded protein: CASSYKGWKDTEAFF.

The V and J genes are TRBV28 and TRBJ1-2; weak D call: TRBD1 (6 bases). Germline CDR1 reads MDHEN; CDR2 reads SYDVKM. CDR3 length: 13 residues. Trimming stripped 6 bases from V and 7 bases from J, with 15 bases between. In DNA form, the CDR3 reads TGTGCCAGCAGCCTCCAGAGGGGGACTGGCTACACCTTC. Translating gives CASSLQRGTGYTF.

The chain employs TRBV19 and TRBJ1-6; D is unresolved. V gave up 2 bases and J gave up 5 bases, with 16 bases separating them. Germline CDR1 and CDR2: LNHDA and SQIVND (reference sequence). There are 17 residues in the CDR3. CDR3 in DNA: TGTGCCAGTAGTATACTGCCAGCAGATTCCGATAATTCACCCCTCCACTTT. Translating gives CASSILPADSDNSPLHF.

The gene calls are TRBV15 and TRBJ2-7; D tentatively reads TRBD1 or TRBD2 (5 bases each). The germline V gene encodes CDR1 LNHNV and CDR2 YYDKDF (reference sequence). CDR3 length: 12 amino acids. Trimming shortened V by 9 bases and J by 5 bases, and 14 bases separated the two germline ends. CDR3 protein: CATAGAGDEQYF. CDR3 DNA: TGTGCCACAGCCGGGGCCGGGGACGAGCAGTACTTC. The variable domain in full, completed from reference TRBV15 and TRBJ2-7, reads DAMVIQNPRYQVTQFGKPVTLSCSQTLNHNVMYWYQQKSSQAPKLLFHYYDKDFNNEADTPDNFQSRRPNTSFCFLDIRSPGLGDTAMYLCATAGAGDEQYFGPGTRLTVT.

This sequence joins TRBV11-2 and TRBJ2-3, with D possibly being TRBD1 or TRBD2 (5 bases each). Trimming took off 5 bases at V and 3 bases at J, with 21 bases between the two ends. Germline lookup yields CDR1 SGHAT and CDR2 FQNNGV. The CDR3 is made up of 17 amino acids. This CDR3 is CASSMSGTAITTDTQYF. CDR3 DNA sequence: TGTGCCAGCAGCATGTCCGGGACGGCTATAACAACAGATACGCAGTATTTT.

The rearrangement joins TRBV2 to TRBJ1-1, with 7 bases aligning to TRBD1. CDR3 length: 15 amino acids. V lost 3 bases, J lost 5 bases, and 9 bases stayed unmatched. CDR1 and CDR2 from the germline V gene are SNHLY and FYNNEI. CDR3 residues: CASSDLVQGGTEAFF. CDR3 coding DNA: TGTGCCAGCAGTGATTTGGTTCAGGGGGGGACTGAAGCTTTCTTT.

This rearrangement joins TRBV7-2 to TRBJ1-5; D possibly corresponds to TRBD1 (5 bases). This CDR3 is built from 14 residues. The germline gives CDR1 SGHTA, CDR2 FQGNSA. The V end was cut by 3 bases, the J end by 7 bases, with 13 bases between. This chain's CDR3 is CASSLGRVVQPQHF. Written as DNA, the CDR3 is TGTGCCAGCAGCTTGGGCAGGGTGGTCCAGCCCCAGCATTTT.

This clone was detected only once. J is TRBJ1-2 and V is TRBV2, with D unresolved. The CDR3 runs to 14 residues. V gave up 3 bases and J gave up 0 bases, with 8 bases separating them. CDR1 SNHLY and CDR2 FYNNEI come from the germline V gene. The CDR3 DNA reads TGTGCCAGCAGTGAGGAAGATCCTAACTATGGCTACACCTTC. As protein: CASSEEDPNYGYTF.

The gene calls are TRBV4-1 and TRBJ1-4, with a possible D match to TRBD1 (5 bases). Germline CDR1 and CDR2: MGHRA and YSYEKL. The CDR3 is 16 residues long. V shed 0 bases and J shed 5 bases, with 13 bases lying between them. The CDR3, as DNA: TGCGCCAGCAGCCAAGATGGGGGATTGGCCAATGAAAAACTGTTTTTT. It translates to CASSQDGGLANEKLFF.

Only a few counts were recorded for this clone. V and J are TRBV5-4 and TRBJ1-1; weak D call: TRBD1 (5 bases). Germline CDR1 is SGHNT and CDR2 is YYREEE (reference sequence). Between the trimmed V and J ends, which lost 4 bases and 7 bases, there was a span of 20 bases. The CDR3 has 15 amino acids. DNA of the CDR3: TGTGCCAGCAGCCGGGGGGTATCCATTACGGGTGAAGCTTTCTTT. It translates to CASSRGVSITGEAFF.

This clone occurred once. The chain has TRBV5-1 and TRBJ2-1, with 7 bases aligning to TRBD1. J gave up 3 bases and V 0 bases, and 0 bases lay outside the gene matches. This CDR3 contains 14 residues. The germline V gene encodes CDR1 SGHRS and CDR2 YFSETQ. CDR3 bases: TGCGCCAGCAGCTTGGGGGACAGCTACAATGAGCAGTTCTTC. This encodes CASSLGDSYNEQFF.

The rearrangement joins TRBV4-2 to TRBJ1-4; no definite D call. The CDR3 length is 15 residues. Trimming cost V 1 base and J 0 bases, with 6 bases left between them. From germline, CDR1 is LGHNA and CDR2 YNFKEQ. CDR3 DNA sequence: TGTGCCAGCAGCCAAGCCAAGACAACTAATGAAAAACTGTTTTTT. This codes for CASSQAKTTNEKLFF.

This chain uses TRBV5-6 with TRBJ2-7; 9 bases map to TRBD1. Germline V CDR1 and CDR2: SGHDT, YYEEEE. This CDR3 region has 15 residues. V lost 1 base to trimming and J lost 3 bases; unmatched junction nucleotides: 5. For the CDR3, the DNA is TGTGCCAGCAGCTTGTCGGACAGGGGTATCTACGAGCAGTACTTC. This encodes CASSLSDRGIYEQYF. Full variable domain (rest looked up from reference TRBV5-6 and TRBJ2-7): DAGVTQSPTHLIKTRGQQVTLRCSPKSGHDTVSWYQQALGQGPQFIFQYYEEEERQRGNFPDRFSGHQFPNYSSELNVNALLLGDSALYLCASSLSDRGIYEQYFGPGTRLTVT.

The J gene is TRBJ2-7, the V gene TRBV27; 7 bases line up with TRBD1. J was trimmed by 4 bases and V by 6 bases; bases with no gene match: 12. This CDR3 spans 15 amino acids. CDR1 and CDR2 from the germline V gene are MNHEY and SMNVEV (reference sequence). The CDR3 protein is CASSKTGSWYYEQYF. The CDR3 DNA sequence: TGTGCCAGCAGCAAGACAGGGTCGTGGTATTACGAGCAGTACTTC.

V and J are TRBV2 and TRBJ1-3; TRBD1 aligns across 7 bases. Per germline, CDR1 SNHLY and CDR2 FYNNEI. J was trimmed by 4 bases and V by 5 bases; bases with no gene match: 8. The CDR3 is 15 residues long. This chain's CDR3 is CASSPGQRYGNTIYF. Here the CDR3 DNA reads TGTGCCAGCAGTCCGGGACAGAGGTACGGAAACACCATATATTTT. The full variable domain, with the rest looked up from reference TRBV2 and TRBJ1-3, is EPEVTQTPSHQVTQMGQEVILRCVPISNHLYFYWYRQILGQKVEFLVSFYNNEISEKSEIFDDQFSVERPDGSNFTLKIRSTKLEDSAMYFCASSPGQRYGNTIYFGEGSWLTVV.

This sequence joins TRBV12-5 and TRBJ1-5; TRBD1 aligns across 9 bases. Germline-derived CDR1 and CDR2 are LGHNT and FRNRAP. The J segment lost 7 bases and the V segment lost 6 bases, leaving 10 bases of the junction unmatched. This CDR3 contains 15 residues. The DNA of the CDR3 is TGTGCTAGTGGCTCTGGGACAGGGTACTCCCAGCCCCAGCATTTT. Translation gives CASGSGTGYSQPQHF.

J is TRBJ1-5 and V is TRBV27; 8 bases fit TRBD1. The CDR3 totals 16 residues. With V trimmed by 6 bases and J by 2 bases, 9 bases remained unmatched. The germline V gene encodes CDR1 MNHEY and CDR2 SMNVEV (reference sequence). The CDR3 region has the DNA TGTGCCAGCAGCCCTGAGACAGGGGCCGGCAATCAGCCCCAGCATTTT. This gives the protein CASSPETGAGNQPQHF.

V gene TRBV19 combines with J gene TRBJ1-2; 7 bases line up with TRBD1. The CDR3 covers 14 residues. The V gene's germline CDR1 is LNHDA and CDR2 SQIVND (reference sequence). J gave up 3 bases and V 4 bases, and 5 bases lay outside the gene matches. The CDR3 loop reads CASSTKGQYYGYTF. CDR3 sequence (DNA): TGTGCCAGTAGTACGAAGGGACAGTACTATGGCTACACCTTC. The whole variable domain, remainder taken from reference TRBV19 and TRBJ1-2, is DGGITQSPKYLFRKEGQNVTLSCEQNLNHDAMYWYRQDPGQGLRLIYYSQIVNDFQKGDIAEGYSVSREKKESFPLTVTSAQKNPTAFYLCASSTKGQYYGYTFGSGTRLTVV.

Here the CDR3 DNA reads TGTGCCAGCTCACCCGAGGGGCGGGCAACTAATGAAAAACTGTTTTTT. This translates into CASSPEGRATNEKLFF. The chain carries TRBV18 and TRBJ1-4, with D tentatively TRBD1 (5 bases). The CDR3 extends over 16 amino acids. The V gene's germline CDR1 is KGHSH and CDR2 LQKENI. V lost 3 bases and J lost 0, with 11 bases in between.

V usage is TRBV6-1 and J usage is TRBJ2-3; D call uncertain. V shed 2 bases and J shed 0 bases, with 6 bases lying between them. This CDR3 spans 14 amino acids. Germline loops: CDR1 MNHNS, CDR2 SASEGT. CDR3 nucleotides: TGTGCCAGCAGTGAAAGATACAGCACAGATACGCAGTATTTT. This sequence encodes CASSERYSTDTQYF.

The J gene is TRBJ1-5, the V gene TRBV19; 8 bases are shared with TRBD1. Germline loops: CDR1 LNHDA, CDR2 SQIVND (reference sequence). The CDR3 spans 15 residues. The ends lost 5 bases at V and 1 base at J; junction bases unmatched: 4. CDR3 loop: CASSPGTGSNQPQHF. In nucleotides, the CDR3 is TGTGCCAGTAGTCCGGGGACAGGCAGCAATCAGCCCCAGCATTTT.

V and J are TRBV5-1 and TRBJ2-5; D gene uncertain. The CDR3 has 15 residues. V gave up 0 bases and J gave up 0 bases, with 9 bases separating them. Germline CDR1 reads SGHRS; CDR2 reads YFSETQ. The CDR3 region has the DNA TGCGCCAGCAGCTTGGACCGAAGGGACCAAGAGACCCAGTACTTC. Translating gives CASSLDRRDQETQYF.

The chain carries TRBV9 and TRBJ1-3; a weak D match, TRBD1 (6 bases). V lost 0 bases and J lost 4, with 14 bases in between. CDR1 is SGDLS, CDR2 YYNGEE, per germline. The CDR3 runs to 16 residues. This chain's CDR3 is CASSVGQAADGNTIYF. CDR3 coding DNA: TGTGCCAGCAGCGTAGGACAGGCCGCGGACGGAAACACCATATATTTT.

This chain's CDR3 is CASSSLPGQGEKLFF. The CDR3 DNA reads TGTGCCAGTAGTTCATTACCGGGACAGGGTGAAAAACTGTTTTTT. The chain couples TRBV19 to TRBJ1-4; TRBD1 matches 9 bases. This CDR3 spans 15 amino acids. Germline V lookup: CDR1 LNHDA, CDR2 SQIVND (reference sequence). The trim removed 5 bases at V and 7 bases at J, leaving 8 bases unmatched.